One T cell receptor beta chain is described in this entry. The antigen is undetermined. With 1 base clipped from V and 5 bases from J, the junction kept 11 bases outside the gene matches. Germline V gives CDR1 MGHRA, CDR2 YSYEKL. The CDR3 runs 18 residues. The data belong to a study of cytomegalovirus exposure and HLA in healthy donors. Study-wide points: Analysis was carried out at a later point, and it linked a missense DCLRE1C variant to TCR beta V- and J-gene trimming.

PCR amplification relied on 60 Vbeta primers (plus 13 Jbeta primers). Some clones are missing from TCRdb's copy, which holds only in-frame ones; the method was immunoSEQ multiplex PCR. The repertoire holds just over 150,000 clones, with 77% as singletons. The chain links TRBV4-1 to TRBJ2-7; 13 bases align to TRBD2. This TCR derives from a young woman in good health and CMV-seronegative. Sequenced sample: PBMCs. CDR3 residues: CASSQALPGTSGEHEQYF. In DNA form, the CDR3 reads TGCGCCAGCAGCCAAGCACTTCCAGGGACTAGCGGGGAGCACGAGCAGTACTTC.